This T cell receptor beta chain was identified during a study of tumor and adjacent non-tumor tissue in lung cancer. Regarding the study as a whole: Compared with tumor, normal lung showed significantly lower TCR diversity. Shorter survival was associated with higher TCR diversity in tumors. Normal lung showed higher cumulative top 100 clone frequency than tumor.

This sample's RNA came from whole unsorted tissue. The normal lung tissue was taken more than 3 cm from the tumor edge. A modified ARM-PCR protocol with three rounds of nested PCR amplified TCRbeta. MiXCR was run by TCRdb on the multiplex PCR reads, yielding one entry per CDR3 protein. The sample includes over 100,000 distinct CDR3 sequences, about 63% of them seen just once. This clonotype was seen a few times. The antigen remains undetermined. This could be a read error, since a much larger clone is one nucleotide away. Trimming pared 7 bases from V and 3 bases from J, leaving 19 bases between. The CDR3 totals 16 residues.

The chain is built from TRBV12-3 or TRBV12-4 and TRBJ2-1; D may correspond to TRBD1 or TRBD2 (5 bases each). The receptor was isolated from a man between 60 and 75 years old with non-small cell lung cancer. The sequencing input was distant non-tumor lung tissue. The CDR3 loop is CASITSGRDYYNEQFF. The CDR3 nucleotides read TGTGCCAGCATCACCTCGGGGCGAGACTACTACAATGAGCAGTTCTTC.